A selection of T cell receptor beta chains follows, all from one sample in a study of PD-1 blockade in classical Hodgkin lymphoma. The protocol was immunoSEQ multiplex PCR, while the TCRdb copy is restricted to in-frame clones and leaves out a portion. The profile shows approximately 45,000 clones, roughly 90% of them singletons. Sequenced: peripheral blood mononuclear cells (PBMCs). These receptors came from a human donor with classical Hodgkin lymphoma. CDR3s include the opening cysteine and the closing phenylalanine or tryptophan. The order of the fields is V gene, clone size, J gene, D gene, CDR3 protein, CDR3 DNA. D genes are given only for firm matches. Some rows have no size entry. The others give once, few or many, or a class for an expanded clone.

v_gene: TRBV4-2; abundance: once; j_gene: TRBJ1-5; d_gene: .; CDR3aa: CASSQDRVSNQPQHF; CDR3nt: TGTGCCAGCAGCCAAGACAGGGTTAGCAATCAGCCCCAGCATTTT
v_gene: TRBV28; abundance: .; j_gene: TRBJ2-7; d_gene: TRBD1; CDR3aa: CASSRQGLNYEQYF; CDR3nt: TGTGCCAGCAGCCGACAGGGGCTGAACTACGAGCAGTACTTC
v_gene: TRBV14; abundance: .; j_gene: TRBJ2-1; d_gene: .; CDR3aa: CASSRDYNEQFF; CDR3nt: TGTGCCAGCAGCCGGGACTACAATGAGCAGTTCTTC
v_gene: TRBV19; abundance: once; j_gene: TRBJ2-7; d_gene: TRBD2; CDR3aa: CASSMQGGAGAQQYF; CDR3nt: TGTGCCAGTAGTATGCAGGGAGGGGCGGGAGCCCAGCAGTACTTC
v_gene: TRBV10-3; abundance: .; j_gene: TRBJ1-2; d_gene: TRBD1; CDR3aa: CAITGQGGNGYTF; CDR3nt: TGTGCCATCACTGGCCAGGGGGGTAATGGCTACACCTTC
v_gene: TRBV7-9; abundance: .; j_gene: TRBJ1-2; d_gene: .; CDR3aa: CASSLTTDNYGYTF; CDR3nt: TGTGCCAGCAGTTTGACGACTGATAACTATGGCTACACCTTC
v_gene: TRBV27; abundance: .; j_gene: TRBJ1-1; d_gene: .; CDR3aa: CASSPTGTAPEAFF; CDR3nt: TGTGCCAGCAGTCCGACGGGGACGGCCCCTGAAGCTTTCTTT
v_gene: TRBV18; abundance: .; j_gene: TRBJ2-5; d_gene: .; CDR3aa: CASSRSGAQYF; CDR3nt: TGTGCCAGCTCACGTTCGGGGGCCCAGTACTTC
v_gene: TRBV20-1; abundance: .; j_gene: TRBJ2-7; d_gene: .; CDR3aa: CSARMFHEQYF; CDR3nt: TGCAGTGCTAGAATGTTCCACGAGCAGTACTTC
v_gene: TRBV5-1; abundance: .; j_gene: TRBJ2-2; d_gene: TRBD1; CDR3aa: CASSDQGAGVTGELFF; CDR3nt: TGCGCCAGCAGCGACCAGGGGGCTGGGGTCACCGGGGAGCTGTTTTTT
v_gene: TRBV28; abundance: .; j_gene: TRBJ1-5; d_gene: .; CDR3aa: CASRLGGGDQPQHF; CDR3nt: TGTGCCAGCAGACTTGGGGGGGGCGATCAGCCCCAGCATTTT
v_gene: TRBV7-8; abundance: .; j_gene: TRBJ2-7; d_gene: .; CDR3aa: CASSFPISSEQYF; CDR3nt: TGTGCCAGCAGCTTCCCCATTTCTAGCGAGCAGTACTTC